This T cell receptor beta chain was found in a study of T cells after somatic rescue of genetic block. The table came from immunoSEQ multiplex PCR; TCRdb's copy has only in-frame clones and leaves some out. Here the sample spans about 110,000 clones, around nine tenths being singletons. The CDR3 contains 14 residues. The germline CDR1 and CDR2 sequences are SGHAT and FQNNGV. V lost 2 bases, J lost 5 bases, and 9 bases lay in between. The sequencing input was peripheral blood mononuclear cells (PBMCs). The chain uses TRBV11-2 and TRBJ2-2, with a possible D match to TRBD2 (6 bases). This receptor was identified in a young woman. The CDR3 sequence is CASSLLATTGELFF. CDR3 in DNA: TGTGCCAGCAGCTTACTAGCGACGACCGGGGAGCTGTTTTTT. The full variable domain, in which reference TRBV11-2 and TRBJ2-2 provide the parts outside the CDR3, is EAGVAQSPRYKIIEKRQSVAFWCNPISGHATLYWYQQILGQGPKLLIQFQNNGVVDDSQLPKDRFSAERLKGVDSTLKIQPAKLEDSAVYLCASSLLATTGELFFGEGSRLTVL.